This TCR beta chain was captured in a study of blood T cell repertoires in COVID-19. The germline V gene has CDR1 MDHEN and CDR2 SYDVKM. With V trimmed by 5 bases and J by 7 bases, 11 bases remained unmatched. The CDR3 totals 14 residues. The method was immunoSEQ multiplex PCR; TCRdb's version includes in-frame clones alone and lacks a portion of them. Altogether tens of thousands of clones are present, about 90% being singletons, with the ten largest covering more than 8%. The sequencing sample was made of peripheral blood. This clonotype was obtained from a human donor in a cohort sampled during active COVID-19. This sequence joins TRBV28 and TRBJ2-7; TRBD1 matches 7 bases. The CDR3 is CASSDIDRALEQYF. CDR3 coding DNA: TGTGCCAGCAGTGATATAGACAGGGCGTTGGAGCAGTACTTC.